The 13 T cell receptor beta chains below all came from one sample that was sequenced in a study of T cells after yellow fever vaccination. In TCRdb, the 5' RACE reads were re-called with MiXCR into one record per CDR3 protein. The data contain around 590,000 distinct CDR3 sequences, more than 9% of them singletons. The material sequenced was PBMCs, taken on the day of the yellow fever booster vaccination. All receptors come from a man aged 25-45 years who received the YFV17D yellow fever vaccine.

This clonotype occurred a few times. The V and J genes are TRBV20-1 and TRBJ2-7, with 10 bases fitting TRBD1. This CDR3 contains 12 residues. CDR1 is DFQATT, CDR2 SNEGSKA, per germline (reference sequence). V lost 3 bases and J lost 7; bases outside the gene matches: 3. The CDR3 spells CSARGQGWEQYF. The DNA of the CDR3 is TGCAGTGCTAGGGGACAGGGGTGGGAGCAGTACTTC.

The rearrangement links TRBV5-1 to TRBJ2-2; TRBD1 matches at 9 bases. The CDR3 sequence is 16 residues long. The ends lost 4 bases at V and 5 bases at J; junction bases unmatched: 9. The germline V gene encodes CDR1 SGHRS and CDR2 YFSETQ. This CDR3 is CASSTDRTGETGELFF. The CDR3 coding sequence is TGCGCCAGCAGCACGGACCGGACAGGGGAAACCGGGGAGCTGTTTTTT.

The rearrangement links TRBV12-3 or TRBV12-4 to TRBJ2-1; D is possibly TRBD2 (5 bases). CDR3 length: 11 amino acids. V lost 6 bases, J lost 15 bases, and 15 bases lay in between. DNA for the CDR3: TGTGCCAGCAGACTTACGGGGTTGGGGTTCTTC. Protein product: CASRLTGLGFF.

This clonotype has only a few counts. The chain is built from TRBV7-9 and TRBJ2-1; D gene unclear. This CDR3 comprises 12 residues. CDR1 SEHNR and CDR2 FQNEAQ come from the germline V gene (reference sequence). V was shortened by 5 bases and J by 7 bases, with 9 bases between the two germline ends. CDR3 protein: CASSRTKNEQFF. CDR3 DNA: TGTGCCAGCAGCCGAACAAAAAATGAGCAGTTCTTC. The full variable domain, with the rest looked up from reference TRBV7-9 and TRBJ2-1, is DTGVSQNPRHKITKRGQNVTFRCDPISEHNRLYWYRQTLGQGPEFLTYFQNEAQLEKSRLLSDRFSAERPKGSFSTLEIQRTEQGDSAMYLCASSRTKNEQFFGPGTRLTVL.

This clonotype was seen a few times. The CDR3 reads CSIQGFVGTQYF. In nucleotides, the CDR3 is TGCAGCATACAGGGTTTTGTCGGGACCCAGTACTTC. This chain uses TRBV29-1 with TRBJ2-5, with a possible D match to TRBD1 (6 bases). The CDR3 is 12 residues long. The germline V gene has CDR1 SQVTM and CDR2 ANQGSEA. Trimming took off 8 bases at V and 7 bases at J, with 17 bases between the two ends.

The J gene is TRBJ2-5, the V gene TRBV7-9; possible D gene TRBD2, 5 bases. V was shortened by 5 bases and J by 0 bases, with 13 bases between the two germline ends. Germline CDR1 reads SEHNR; CDR2 reads FQNEAQ (reference sequence). CDR3 size: 15 residues. The CDR3 coding sequence is TGTGCCAGCAGCCAACTAGGTCCCCACCAAGAGACCCAGTACTTC. This translates into CASSQLGPHQETQYF.

This rearrangement joins TRBV10-3 to TRBJ2-1; D tentatively reads TRBD1 or TRBD2 (6 bases each). The V gene lost 7 bases and the J gene lost 9 bases, with 16 bases spanning the gap. CDR3 length: 13 residues. CDR1 and CDR2 from the germline V gene are ENHRY and SYGVKD. This CDR3 is CAITERGAGEQFF. CDR3 DNA sequence: TGTGCCATCACCGAAAGGGGGGCCGGTGAGCAGTTCTTC.

This clonotype was detected ten times or more. The CDR3 spells CSAAGTAYTDTQYF. The DNA for the CDR3 is TGCAGCGCCGCCGGGACTGCCTACACAGATACGCAGTATTTT. This chain links TRBV29-1 with TRBJ2-3, with D possibly being TRBD2 (6 bases). Trimming removed 7 bases from V and 2 bases from J, with 16 bases in between. The CDR3 totals 14 residues. Germline lookup yields CDR1 SQVTM and CDR2 ANQGSEA.

This clonotype turned up a few times. V is TRBV5-5 and J is TRBJ1-1, with D maybe TRBD1 (6 bases). With 4 bases removed from V and 1 base from J, the gap between germline ends came to 11 bases. In germline, CDR1 is SGHKS, CDR2 YYEKEE (reference sequence). The CDR3 totals 14 residues. The CDR3 loop reads CASSGGRTNTEAFF. The DNA of the CDR3 is TGTGCCAGCAGCGGGGGCAGGACGAACACTGAAGCTTTCTTT.

This clonotype appeared many times. The V gene is TRBV18, the J gene TRBJ2-1, with D perhaps TRBD2 (5 bases). CDR3 length: 16 residues. CDR1 KGHSH and CDR2 LQKENI come from the germline V gene. V was cut by 0 bases and J by 1 base, with 10 bases left in between. The CDR3 loop reads CASSPPSGSSYNEQFF. The CDR3 DNA sequence: TGTGCCAGCTCACCACCTTCGGGGTCTTCCTACAATGAGCAGTTCTTC.

This clonotype was counted a few times. The rearrangement joins TRBV5-1 to TRBJ2-5; possibly TRBD1 for D (5 bases). The CDR3 extends over 15 amino acids. Trimming removed 0 bases at V and 3 bases at J, with 12 bases between. Germline V gives CDR1 SGHRS, CDR2 YFSETQ. The CDR3 nucleotides are TGCGCCAGCAGCTTGGCCTGGGGCGAGAAAGAGACCCAGTACTTC. Its protein product is CASSLAWGEKETQYF.

The V gene is TRBV29-1, the J gene TRBJ1-1; D is unclear. Trimming shortened V by 4 bases and J by 3 bases, and 9 bases separated the two germline ends. Looked up from germline, CDR1 is SQVTM and CDR2 is ANQGSEA. There are 12 residues in the CDR3. CDR3 amino acids: CSVVSGDTEAFF. CDR3 sequence (DNA): TGCAGCGTTGTGAGCGGAGACACTGAAGCTTTCTTT.

The sample holds a few counts of this clonotype. V usage is TRBV9 and J usage is TRBJ1-6; maybe TRBD1 (6 bases). The CDR3 spans 14 residues. Trimming removed 0 bases from V and 10 bases from J, with 11 bases in between. CDR1 is SGDLS and CDR2 is YYNGEE in the germline V gene. The CDR3 region is CASSVESGESPLHF. Here the CDR3 DNA reads TGTGCCAGCAGCGTAGAGTCAGGGGAATCACCCCTCCACTTT. The whole variable domain, filled in from reference TRBV9 and TRBJ1-6, reads DSGVTQTPKHLITATGQRVTLRCSPRSGDLSVYWYQQSLDQGLQFLIQYYNGEERAKGNILERFSAQQFPDLHSELNLSSLELGDSALYFCASSVESGESPLHFGNGTRLTVT.